Shown below are 28 T cell receptor beta chains from a single sample sequenced in a study of cytomegalovirus exposure and HLA in healthy donors. The PCR employed 60 Vbeta primers together with 13 Jbeta primers. TCRdb's copy holds only in-frame clones and misses some; the assay was immunoSEQ multiplex PCR. Of about 170,000 clones listed, roughly 84% are singletons. Sequencing used PBMCs. These receptors originate from a young man in good health and CMV-seropositive.

The rearrangement links TRBV7-3 to TRBJ2-1, with TRBD2 matching 9 bases. V lost 1 base to trimming and J lost 2 bases; unmatched junction nucleotides: 12. This CDR3 has 19 amino acids. The germline V gene encodes CDR1 SGHTA and CDR2 FQGTGA. The CDR3 loop reads CASSLRPSGARAPYNEQFF. The CDR3 coding sequence is TGTGCCAGCAGCTTAAGGCCTAGCGGGGCCAGAGCCCCCTACAATGAGCAGTTCTTC.

The chain links TRBV5-1 to TRBJ2-2, with a tentative D call TRBD2 (5 bases). The V and J ends lost 0 bases and 2 bases respectively, with 8 bases between them. The germline CDR1 and CDR2 sequences are SGHRS and YFSETQ. This CDR3 has 15 residues. The CDR3 DNA sequence: TGCGCCAGCAGCTTGGCTCGGGGTAACACCGGGGAGCTGTTTTTT. It encodes CASSLARGNTGELFF.

This clone was seen only once. The chain carries TRBV25-1 and TRBJ2-2; no clear D. Trimming cost V 6 bases and J 7 bases, with 6 bases left between them. This CDR3 is built from 11 residues. CDR1 and CDR2 from the germline V gene are MGHDK and SYGVNS. The CDR3 region is CASRLNGELFF. The CDR3 DNA follows: TGTGCCAGCAGATTAAACGGGGAGCTGTTTTTT.

The chain is built from TRBV7-2 and TRBJ1-3; 8 bases are a match to TRBD1. The V gene's germline CDR1 is SGHTA and CDR2 FQGNSA. The CDR3 length is 15 residues. V lost 4 bases to trimming and J lost 0 bases; unmatched junction nucleotides: 2. The CDR3 loop reads CASSSGGRSGNTIYF. Here the CDR3 DNA reads TGTGCCAGCAGCTCAGGGGGCCGCTCTGGAAACACCATATATTTT. The entire variable domain, with the rest obtained from reference TRBV7-2 and TRBJ1-3, is as follows: GAGVSQSPSNKVTEKGKDVELRCDPISGHTALYWYRQSLGQGLEFLIYFQGNSAPDKSGLPSDRFSAERTGGSVSTLTIQRTQQEDSAVYLCASSSGGRSGNTIYFGEGSWLTVV.

The genes are TRBV12-5 and TRBJ2-4; 9 bases agree with TRBD2. This CDR3 spans 14 amino acids. Losses at the gene ends were 6 bases for V and 3 bases for J; bases not matched to a gene: 3. CDR1 and CDR2 (germline): LGHNT, FRNRAP. The CDR3 reads CASGAGGLKNIQYF. CDR3 in DNA: TGTGCTAGTGGCGCGGGGGGGCTCAAAAACATTCAGTACTTC. The whole variable domain, filled in from reference TRBV12-5 and TRBJ2-4, reads DARVTQTPRHKVTEMGQEVTMRCQPILGHNTVFWYRQTMMQGLELLAYFRNRAPLDDSGMPKDRFSAEMPDATLATLKIQPSEPRDSAVYFCASGAGGLKNIQYFGAGTRLSVL.

The CDR3, as DNA: TGTGCCAGCAGTGAATCCCCCTGGAGCCAAGAGACCCAGTACTTC. It codes for CASSESPWSQETQYF. The chain combines TRBV6-1 with TRBJ2-5; no reliable D call. There are 15 residues in the CDR3. The germline gives CDR1 MNHNS, CDR2 SASEGT. Trimming stripped 2 bases from V and 1 base from J, with 11 bases between.

The chain joins TRBV10-3 to TRBJ2-1; possibly TRBD1 for D (6 bases). Trimming took 7 bases from V and 10 from J, leaving 23 bases between them. Germline V gene data show CDR1 as ENHRY and CDR2 as SYGVKD. The CDR3 sequence is 15 residues long. The CDR3 here is CAITGIPGHREEQFF. CDR3 coding DNA: TGTGCCATCACTGGGATTCCGGGACACCGCGAGGAGCAGTTCTTC.

The chain recombines TRBV2 with TRBJ1-1; the match to TRBD1 covers 9 bases. The CDR3 loop spans 14 amino acids. The ends lost 7 bases at V and 5 bases at J; junction bases unmatched: 8. CDR1 is SNHLY and CDR2 is FYNNEI in the germline V gene. CDR3: CASTQQGARTEAFF. The CDR3 DNA follows: TGTGCCAGCACCCAACAGGGGGCAAGGACTGAAGCTTTCTTT.

The V call is TRBV5-1, the J call TRBJ2-1; TRBD2 agrees at 14 bases. The V segment lost 3 bases and the J segment 5 bases; nucleotides outside the gene matches: 13. CDR1 is SGHRS, CDR2 YFSETQ, per germline. The CDR3 loop spans 19 amino acids. CDR3 residues: CASSSFPGTSGSIDNEQFF. CDR3 DNA: TGCGCCAGCAGCTCATTCCCGGGGACTAGCGGGAGCATCGACAATGAGCAGTTCTTC. The variable domain in full, with the rest retrieved from reference TRBV5-1 and TRBJ2-1, is KAGVTQTPRYLIKTRGQQVTLSCSPISGHRSVSWYQQTPGQGLQFLFEYFSETQRNKGNFPGRFSGRQFSNSRSEMNVSTLELGDSALYLCASSSFPGTSGSIDNEQFFGPGTRLTVL.

The chain carries TRBV7-6 and TRBJ2-7, with 7 bases aligning to TRBD2. The junction had 7 bases not matched to a gene; V was cut back by 5 bases and J by 3 bases. This CDR3 comprises 14 residues. Germline CDR1 is SGHVS and CDR2 is FNYEAQ. CDR3 bases: TGTGCCAGCAGCCCTTCGGCGGGGGTCTACGAGCAGTACGTC. Amino acids: CASSPSAGVYEQYV.

The gene calls are TRBV7-2 and TRBJ2-2; TRBD2 aligns across 12 bases. Germline CDR1 and CDR2: SGHTA and FQGNSA. The CDR3 consists of 17 residues. V dropped 5 bases and J dropped 4; count of bases not matched to a gene: 8. CDR3 region: CASSIGLAGRFTGELFF. The CDR3 DNA sequence: TGTGCCAGCAGCATCGGACTAGCGGGAAGATTCACCGGGGAGCTGTTTTTT.

This clone was counted a single time. The chain is built from TRBV7-2 and TRBJ1-2; TRBD1 matches at 7 bases. The germline CDR1 and CDR2 sequences are SGHTA and FQGNSA. CDR3 length: 13 residues. V dropped 5 bases and J dropped 2; count of bases not matched to a gene: 2. This CDR3 reads CASSQGQNYGYTF. DNA for the CDR3: TGTGCCAGCAGCCAGGGACAGAACTATGGCTACACCTTC.

The chain combines TRBV6-5 with TRBJ2-7; perhaps TRBD1 as D (5 bases). From germline, CDR1 is MNHEY and CDR2 SVGAGI. Trimming pared 2 bases from V and 5 bases from J, leaving 10 bases between. The CDR3 has 13 amino acids. The CDR3 DNA is TGTGCCAGCAGTTACCGGCAGGGCCACGAGCAGTACGTC. It codes for CASSYRQGHEQYV.

The J gene is TRBJ1-2, the V gene TRBV5-4; TRBD1 agrees at 7 bases. V shed 0 bases, J shed 3 bases, and the junction held 5 bases outside the gene matches. The germline V gene encodes CDR1 SGHNT and CDR2 YYREEE (reference sequence). The CDR3 runs 15 residues. CDR3 sequence: CASSLEAGGDYGYTF. The CDR3 DNA sequence: TGTGCCAGCAGCTTGGAGGCAGGGGGTGACTATGGCTACACCTTC.

This sequence joins TRBV27 and TRBJ1-1; TRBD1 agrees at 7 bases. The junction had 11 bases not matched to a gene; V was cut back by 7 bases and J by 3 bases. Germline V gene data show CDR1 as MNHEY and CDR2 as SMNVEV (reference sequence). This CDR3 has 15 residues. CDR3 region: CASINRPDRDTEAFF. CDR3 DNA sequence: TGTGCCAGCATCAACCGACCCGACAGGGACACTGAAGCTTTCTTT.

There are a few counts of this clone. The rearrangement uses TRBV5-8 and TRBJ1-1; no clear D gene. Germline CDR1 reads SGHTS; CDR2 reads YDEGEE. The V end lost 2 bases, the J end lost 6 bases, and 5 bases lay between the germline ends. This CDR3 has 11 amino acids. CDR3: CASSFEAEAFF. The CDR3 DNA reads as TGTGCCAGCAGCTTTGAGGCTGAAGCTTTCTTT.

V usage is TRBV11-2 and J usage is TRBJ1-5; 7 nucleotides agree with TRBD1. Germline CDR1 is SGHAT and CDR2 is FQNNGV. J gave up 0 bases and V 4 bases, and 9 bases lay outside the gene matches. The CDR3 runs to 17 residues. The CDR3 DNA is TGTGCCAGCAGCTCCGGGACAGACAACTATAGCAATCAGCCCCAGCATTTT. Amino acid sequence: CASSSGTDNYSNQPQHF.

The chain has TRBV19 and TRBJ2-7; 10 positions agree with TRBD2. The length of the CDR3 is 15 residues. The V gene end was trimmed by 3 bases and the J gene end by 3 bases; junction bases not matched to a gene: 5. The V gene's germline CDR1 is LNHDA and CDR2 SQIVND (reference sequence). CDR3: CASSILLAGIYEQYF. The CDR3 coding sequence is TGTGCCAGTAGTATTTTACTAGCGGGAATCTACGAGCAGTACTTC.

The CDR3: CAWSPDGNQPQHF. CDR3 sequence (DNA): TGTGCCTGGAGCCCCGACGGGAATCAGCCCCAGCATTTT. The rearrangement links TRBV30 to TRBJ1-5; D gene ambiguous. Germline-derived CDR1 and CDR2 are GTSNPN and SVGIG (reference sequence). This CDR3 spans 13 amino acids. V lost 3 bases to trimming and J lost 4 bases, with 10 bases between them. Supplemented by reference TRBV30 and TRBJ1-5, the full variable domain reads SQTIHQWPATLVQPVGSPLSLECTVEGTSNPNLYWYRQAAGRGLQLLFYSVGIGQISSEVPQNLSASRPQDRQFILSSKKLLLSDSGFYLCAWSPDGNQPQHFGDGTRLSIL.

The V and J genes are TRBV6-5 and TRBJ1-5; no clear D. Germline values: CDR1 MNHEY, CDR2 SVGAGI. The V and J ends lost 8 bases and 0 bases respectively, with 8 bases between them. The CDR3 spans 13 residues. CDR3 sequence: CASGQYSNQPQHF. The CDR3 coding sequence is TGTGCCAGCGGCCAATATAGCAATCAGCCCCAGCATTTT.

This clone was recorded once. The CDR3 loop is CASSYGTNQETQYF. As DNA, the CDR3 is TGTGCCAGCAGCTACGGGACAAACCAAGAGACCCAGTACTTC. The chain recombines TRBV7-8 with TRBJ2-5; a possible D gene is TRBD1 (6 bases). Germline CDR1 SGHVS, CDR2 FQNEAQ. Trimming took 4 bases from V and 0 from J, leaving 9 bases between them. The CDR3 loop spans 14 amino acids.

There are a few counts of this clone. This chain links TRBV29-1 with TRBJ1-1, with TRBD1 identical over 8 bases. CDR3 size: 14 residues. Germline CDR1 is SQVTM and CDR2 is ANQGSEA. The V and J ends lost 3 bases and 4 bases, in that order; junction bases with no gene match: 7. CDR3 sequence reads: CSVEGQVLGTEAFF. The DNA of the CDR3 is TGCAGCGTTGAGGGACAGGTTCTGGGCACTGAAGCTTTCTTT.

The V and J genes are TRBV9 and TRBJ1-3; TRBD1 might be the D (6 bases). CDR3 length equals 15 residues. Germline V gives CDR1 SGDLS, CDR2 YYNGEE. V lost 5 bases and J lost 0, with 12 bases in between. The CDR3 region has the DNA TGTGCCAGCAGTATAGACAGGTACTCTGGAAACACCATATATTTT. It codes for CASSIDRYSGNTIYF.

The CDR3 is CATSRISGTSYEQYV. Here the CDR3 DNA reads TGTGCCACCAGCAGAATCTCCGGGACTAGCTACGAGCAGTACGTC. The chain carries TRBV15 and TRBJ2-7; 8 nucleotides match TRBD2. The CDR3 sequence is 15 residues long. CDR1 is LNHNV and CDR2 is YYDKDF in the germline V gene (reference sequence). Germline trimming cut 2 bases from V and 3 bases from J; bases unmatched to any gene: 6.

The J gene is TRBJ1-1, the V gene TRBV7-9; D remains unclear. The CDR3 length is 16 residues. The germline V gene encodes CDR1 SEHNR and CDR2 FQNEAQ (reference sequence). Trimming stripped 3 bases from V and 1 base from J, with 15 bases between. In nucleotides, the CDR3 is TGTGCCAGCAGCTTCCCCTCCGCAGGCCCGAACACTGAAGCTTTCTTT. Its translation is CASSFPSAGPNTEAFF.

The chain joins TRBV19 to TRBJ1-1; D is uncertain. Germline V gives CDR1 LNHDA, CDR2 SQIVND (reference sequence). There are 16 residues in the CDR3. The ends were cut back, 4 bases at V and 2 bases at J, with 17 bases in the middle. As DNA, the CDR3 is TGTGCCAGTAGTAACCCCCGGCGGGGTAGAAACACTGAAGCTTTCTTT. Translation gives CASSNPRRGRNTEAFF.

Turning to this clone: Other DNA sequences of this sample code for an identical CDR3. The rearrangement links TRBV7-2 to TRBJ2-2; the D gene is possibly TRBD2 (6 bases). Trimming shortened V by 3 bases and J by 5 bases, and 10 bases separated the two germline ends. The CDR3 spans 14 residues. Germline lookup yields CDR1 SGHTA and CDR2 FQGNSA. The CDR3 region is CASSLRGGTGELFF. The CDR3 coding sequence is TGTGCCAGCAGCTTGCGGGGAGGAACCGGGGAGCTGTTTTTT.

This chain joins TRBV9 and TRBJ2-2; no clear D gene. There are 14 residues in the CDR3. V was trimmed by 0 bases and J by 6 bases, leaving 9 bases between them. CDR1 and CDR2 from the germline V gene are SGDLS and YYNGEE. The CDR3 sequence: CASSVGGFPGELFF. As DNA, the CDR3 is TGTGCCAGCAGCGTAGGAGGCTTCCCCGGGGAGCTGTTTTTT.